These 25 T cell receptor beta chains came from one sample sequenced in a study of identical twins. TCRdb re-derived calls from the 5' RACE reads in MiXCR, one entry per CDR3 protein. This table holds about 530,000 distinct CDR3 sequences, about 20% found once. The same data also contributed to another study, on yellow fever vaccine responses in identical twins.

Sequencing input: CD4+ T cells sorted from blood. Receptor source: a woman under 30 in good health.

The rearrangement joins TRBV6-1 to TRBJ2-3; possibly TRBD1 or TRBD2 for D (5 bases each). The CDR3 is 14 amino acids. Trimming cost V 8 bases and J 2 bases, with 14 bases left between them. Germline-derived CDR1 and CDR2 are MNHNS and SASEGT. The CDR3 DNA reads as TGTGCCAGCGCCTGGGACGGAACCACAGATACGCAGTATTTT. It codes for CASAWDGTTDTQYF.

This clonotype was counted between two and nine times. This sequence joins TRBV24-1 and TRBJ2-1; 11 nucleotides line up with TRBD1. V shed 6 bases, J shed 5 bases, and the junction held 11 bases outside the gene matches. The CDR3 extends over 17 amino acids. CDR1 and CDR2 (germline): KGHDR, SFDVKD. CDR3 in DNA: TGTGCCACCAGTCCCCGACTGGGGACAGGGGGGGACAATGAGCAGTTCTTC. Translation gives CATSPRLGTGGDNEQFF.

In this sample, this clonotype turned up a few times. J is TRBJ2-1 and V is TRBV20-1; D is uncertain. V was trimmed by 6 bases and J by 0 bases, leaving 12 bases between them. The CDR3 loop spans 14 amino acids. Germline V lookup: CDR1 DFQATT, CDR2 SNEGSKA (reference sequence). In DNA form, the CDR3 reads TGCAGTGCCAGATCCCGGAGCTCCTACAATGAGCAGTTCTTC. It translates to CSARSRSSYNEQFF.

The CDR3 loop is CASSPGHTGTSGRATGELFF. CDR3 nucleotide sequence: TGCGCCAGCAGCCCCGGACATACCGGGACTAGCGGGAGGGCCACCGGGGAGCTGTTTTTT. The chain has TRBV5-1 and TRBJ2-2, with 16 bases aligning to TRBD2. The V segment lost 4 bases and the J segment 4 bases; nucleotides outside the gene matches: 13. The CDR3 is made up of 20 amino acids. The germline CDR1 and CDR2 sequences are SGHRS and YFSETQ.

This clonotype was counted only a few times. This sequence joins TRBV19 and TRBJ2-1; 9 bases match TRBD1. V was clipped by 4 bases and J by 2 bases; unmatched bases: 9. This CDR3 has 17 amino acids. Germline values: CDR1 LNHDA, CDR2 SQIVND (reference sequence). CDR3 nucleotides: TGTGCCAGTAGTAGGAAAGGGACAGGGAGAGCCTACAATGAGCAGTTCTTC. Translation: CASSRKGTGRAYNEQFF.

In its sample, this clonotype was seen a few times. This chain connects TRBV20-1 to TRBJ2-1, with D perhaps TRBD2 (6 bases). V was pared by 5 bases and J by 1 base, with 15 bases between. The CDR3 covers 15 residues. Germline V gene sequence: CDR1 DFQATT, CDR2 SNEGSKA (reference sequence). The CDR3 nucleotides read TGCAGTGCTCATAACCTCGGGGGATCCTACAATGAGCAGTTCTTC. It yields the protein CSAHNLGGSYNEQFF.

This clonotype has just a few counts. The chain is built from TRBV29-1 and TRBJ2-1; D call uncertain. CDR1 and CDR2 from the germline V gene are SQVTM and ANQGSEA. V shed 4 bases and J shed 5 bases, with 3 bases lying between them. The CDR3 extends over 10 amino acids. CDR3 DNA sequence: TGCAGCGTTGCTAACAATGAGCAGTTCTTC. Amino acid sequence: CSVANNEQFF.

The chain is built from TRBV24-1 and TRBJ2-5, with TRBD1 identical over 7 bases. Germline values: CDR1 KGHDR, CDR2 SFDVKD. The CDR3 spans 18 residues. V shed 2 bases and J 0 bases; nucleotides not matched to a gene: 11. The CDR3 nucleotides read TGTGCCACCAGTGATTCGAAGGGAACGACAGGGTACCAAGAGACCCAGTACTTC. Protein sequence: CATSDSKGTTGYQETQYF.

This chain connects TRBV7-6 to TRBJ2-5; the D call may be TRBD1 or TRBD2 (5 bases each). The germline V gene encodes CDR1 SGHVS and CDR2 FNYEAQ. CDR3 size: 12 residues. V was pared by 5 bases and J by 4 bases, with 8 bases between. The CDR3 sequence is CASSTGPETQYF. The CDR3 DNA is TGTGCCAGCAGCACGGGACCAGAGACCCAGTACTTC.

The chain links TRBV27 to TRBJ2-1; D unclear. From germline, CDR1 is MNHEY and CDR2 SMNVEV (reference sequence). V was shortened by 5 bases and J by 0 bases, with 14 bases between the two germline ends. The length of the CDR3 is 16 residues. This chain's CDR3 is CASSPTTVFSYNEQFF. The DNA of the CDR3 is TGTGCCAGCAGTCCCACCACTGTATTCTCCTACAATGAGCAGTTCTTC.

J is TRBJ2-7 and V is TRBV24-1; 10 nucleotides agree with TRBD1. CDR3 length equals 15 residues. Looked up from germline, CDR1 is KGHDR and CDR2 is SFDVKD. Trimming removed 5 bases from V and 3 bases from J; junction bases left unmatched: 6. CDR3 amino acids: CATSGAGQGDYEQYF. For the CDR3, the DNA is TGTGCCACCAGTGGGGCCGGACAGGGGGACTACGAGCAGTACTTC.

In DNA, the CDR3 is TGTGCCATCAGTGTTGACGGGCAGGATACGCAGTATTTT. This codes for CAISVDGQDTQYF. V and J are TRBV10-3 and TRBJ2-3; D gene unclear. This CDR3 contains 13 residues. V was trimmed by 4 bases and J by 6 bases, leaving 11 bases between them. Germline CDR1 is ENHRY and CDR2 is SYGVKD.

The table lists this clonotype with many counts. The V call is TRBV12-3 or TRBV12-4, the J call TRBJ2-2; no clear D gene. Trimming took off 6 bases at V and 2 bases at J, with 7 bases between the two ends. This CDR3 spans 13 amino acids. The CDR3 DNA is TGTGCCAGCAGCGCCAGTAACACCGGGGAGCTGTTTTTT. Amino acid sequence: CASSASNTGELFF.

This clonotype was recorded at least ten times. The chain carries TRBV12-3 or TRBV12-4 and TRBJ1-5; D unresolved. The CDR3 consists of 13 residues. The V and J ends lost 3 bases and 1 base respectively, with 4 bases between them. CDR3 nucleotide sequence: TGTGCCAGCAGTTTTGGGAGCAATCAGCCCCAGCATTTT. It yields the protein CASSFGSNQPQHF.

The rearrangement joins TRBV6-1 to TRBJ2-3; D gene unclear. In germline, CDR1 is MNHNS, CDR2 SASEGT. The CDR3 runs 14 residues. Trimming took off 5 bases at V and 0 bases at J, with 9 bases between the two ends. CDR3 coding DNA: TGTGCCAGCAGTAAGCGTAAAAGCACAGATACGCAGTATTTT. Translating gives CASSKRKSTDTQYF.

The chain uses TRBV6-2 or TRBV6-3 and TRBJ2-1, with D maybe TRBD2 (6 bases). Germline V gene lookup returns CDR1 MNHEY and CDR2 SVGEGT. This CDR3 spans 12 amino acids. V lost 5 bases to trimming and J lost 9 bases, with 11 bases between them. The CDR3 here is CASSSAGSEQFF. The DNA for the CDR3 is TGTGCCAGCAGTAGCGCCGGGAGTGAGCAGTTCTTC.

The chain carries TRBV5-4 and TRBJ2-5; TRBD1 matches 9 bases. Unmatched junction bases numbered 11, after V lost 3 bases and J lost 5 bases. The CDR3 has 16 amino acids. Per the germline V gene, CDR1 is SGHNT and CDR2 is YYREEE (reference sequence). In DNA form, the CDR3 reads TGTGCCAGCAGCTCCCGGGACAGGGTAGGGTTGGAGACCCAGTACTTC. It is translated as CASSSRDRVGLETQYF.

This clonotype occurred a few times. The gene calls are TRBV6-5 and TRBJ2-1; no reliable D call. This CDR3 region has 11 residues. Germline loops: CDR1 MNHEY, CDR2 SVGAGI. V lost 4 bases to trimming and J lost 8 bases, with 6 bases between them. This CDR3 is CASSSVDEQFF. The CDR3, as DNA: TGTGCCAGCAGTTCCGTCGATGAGCAGTTCTTC.

The V gene is TRBV3-1, the J gene TRBJ2-1; D perhaps matches TRBD2 (7 bases). There are 15 residues in the CDR3. From germline, CDR1 is LGHDT and CDR2 YNNKEL (reference sequence). Trimming took off 0 bases at V and 10 bases at J, with 16 bases between the two ends. The chain's CDR3 is CASSQELGGREEQFF. CDR3 nucleotide sequence: TGTGCCAGCAGCCAAGAATTGGGGGGGCGCGAGGAGCAGTTCTTC.

This clonotype was counted between two and nine times. The gene calls are TRBV7-9 and TRBJ2-2, with D unclear. This CDR3 spans 16 amino acids. V lost 5 bases and J lost 2, with 15 bases in between. Germline CDR1 SEHNR, CDR2 FQNEAQ (reference sequence). The CDR3 sequence is CASSGPMGGNTGELFF. In DNA form, the CDR3 reads TGTGCCAGCAGCGGCCCCATGGGCGGAAACACCGGGGAGCTGTTTTTT.

The rearrangement joins TRBV7-6 to TRBJ2-1, with TRBD2 matching over 14 bases. Germline V CDR1 and CDR2: SGHVS, FNYEAQ. The V and J ends lost 6 bases and 7 bases, in that order; junction bases with no gene match: 5. The CDR3 is made up of 15 amino acids. Written as DNA, the CDR3 is TGTGCCAGCAGGGGACTAGCGGGAGTTAGGAATGAGCAGTTCTTC. Amino acids: CASRGLAGVRNEQFF.

In its sample, this clonotype was seen a few times. The chain combines TRBV5-8 with TRBJ2-6, with D tentatively TRBD1 (6 bases). V was pared by 6 bases and J by 0 bases, with 16 bases between. CDR3 length equals 17 residues. The germline CDR1 and CDR2 sequences are SGHTS and YDEGEE. The CDR3 DNA sequence: TGTGCCAGCACCTTAGGGGACATCTTCTCTGGGGCCAACGTCCTGACTTTC. This codes for CASTLGDIFSGANVLTF. The full variable domain, completed using reference TRBV5-8 and TRBJ2-6, is EAGVTQSPTHLIKTRGQQATLRCSPISGHTSVYWYQQALGLGLQFLLWYDEGEERNRGNFPPRFSGRQFPNYSSELNVNALELEDSALYLCASTLGDIFSGANVLTFGAGSRLTVL.

This clonotype has a handful of counts. The chain uses TRBV12-3 or TRBV12-4 and TRBJ2-2; TRBD1 matches 9 bases. The CDR3 extends over 15 amino acids. The trim removed 8 bases at V and 0 bases at J, leaving 4 bases unmatched. The CDR3, as DNA: TGTGCCAGCCTGGGACAGGGTACGAACACCGGGGAGCTGTTTTTT. Translation: CASLGQGTNTGELFF.

There are a few counts of this clonotype. J is TRBJ2-1 and V is TRBV7-6; TRBD2 aligns across 8 bases. Unmatched junction bases numbered 7, after V lost 0 bases and J lost 9 bases. CDR3 length: 15 residues. Germline V gene sequence: CDR1 SGHVS, CDR2 FNYEAQ. The CDR3 bases are TGTGCCAGCAGCTTAGCGTCGGCTAGCGGGTTTGAGCAGTTCTTC. It is translated as CASSLASASGFEQFF.

This clonotype was counted only a few times. V usage is TRBV7-9 and J usage is TRBJ1-1; possible D gene TRBD1, 5 bases. This CDR3 contains 16 residues. Germline CDR1 SEHNR, CDR2 FQNEAQ (reference sequence). V lost 5 bases and J 2 bases, leaving 18 bases between the germline ends. The CDR3: CASSPKGVGTNTEAFF. The CDR3 bases are TGTGCCAGCAGCCCCAAAGGGGTAGGGACCAACACTGAAGCTTTCTTT.